A selection of T cell receptor beta chains follows, all from one sample in a study of cytomegalovirus exposure and HLA in healthy donors. Using immunoSEQ multiplex PCR, the repertoire was profiled, and TCRdb retains in-frame clones only, with some absent. The sample has around 250,000 clones, 70% to 90% seen once. The specimen was PBMCs. The receptors were gathered from an older woman in good health and CMV-seropositive. Both conserved end residues are part of each CDR3. The order of the fields is CDR3 protein, CDR3 DNA, D gene, V gene, J gene, clone size. A D gene is named only where the DNA matches it firmly. Clone size is shown for a subset of rows, as once, few, many or a class of expanded clone.

cdr3_aa: CASSARTDSAYGYTF
cdr3_nt: TGTGCCAGCAGTGCCCGAACCGACTCCGCCTATGGCTACACCTTC
d_call: .
v_call: TRBV2
j_call: TRBJ1-2
clone_size: .

cdr3_aa: CASSLGAGGLYF
cdr3_nt: TGTGCCAGCAGTTTGGGAGCAGGGGGCTTGTACTTC
d_call: TRBD1
v_call: TRBV28
j_call: TRBJ2-7
clone_size: once

cdr3_aa: CASSKDRVNEKLFF
cdr3_nt: TGTGCCAGCAGTAAAGACAGGGTAAATGAAAAACTGTTTTTT
d_call: TRBD1
v_call: TRBV6-8
j_call: TRBJ1-4
clone_size: few

cdr3_aa: CASSERTGGDQPQHF
cdr3_nt: TGTGCCAGCAGTGAACGGACAGGGGGCGATCAGCCCCAGCATTTT
d_call: TRBD1
v_call: TRBV2
j_call: TRBJ1-5
clone_size: .

cdr3_aa: CSVGTIAKNIQYF
cdr3_nt: TGCAGCGTTGGTACAATAGCCAAAAACATTCAGTACTTC
d_call: .
v_call: TRBV29-1
j_call: TRBJ2-4
clone_size: .

cdr3_aa: CASSGAGSSNQPQHF
cdr3_nt: TGTGCCAGCAGTGGGGCAGGGTCTAGCAATCAGCCCCAGCATTTT
d_call: .
v_call: TRBV25-1
j_call: TRBJ1-5
clone_size: .

cdr3_aa: CASSSGLAGPTDTQYF
cdr3_nt: TGCGCCAGCAGCTCTGGACTAGCGGGGCCCACAGATACGCAGTATTTT
d_call: TRBD2
v_call: TRBV5-1
j_call: TRBJ2-3
clone_size: .

cdr3_aa: CATRTSGRNEQFF
cdr3_nt: TGCGCCACGAGGACTAGCGGGAGGAATGAGCAGTTCTTC
d_call: TRBD2
v_call: TRBV5-1
j_call: TRBJ2-1
clone_size: .

cdr3_aa: CASSLWGHGTEAFF
cdr3_nt: TGTGCCAGCAGCTTATGGGGGCACGGCACTGAAGCTTTCTTT
d_call: .
v_call: TRBV5-6
j_call: TRBJ1-1
clone_size: once

cdr3_aa: CASSLAGTGEVQPQHF
cdr3_nt: TGTGCCAGCAGCTTAGCCGGGACAGGGGAAGTGCAGCCCCAGCATTTT
d_call: TRBD1
v_call: TRBV7-9
j_call: TRBJ1-5
clone_size: .

cdr3_aa: CSAFSGRGQYF
cdr3_nt: TGCAGTGCTTTTAGCGGGAGGGGGCAGTATTTT
d_call: TRBD2
v_call: TRBV20-1
j_call: TRBJ2-3
clone_size: .

cdr3_aa: CASSTGGMYNEQFF
cdr3_nt: TGTGCCAGCAGCACAGGCGGGATGTACAATGAGCAGTTCTTC
d_call: .
v_call: TRBV7-3
j_call: TRBJ2-1
clone_size: few

cdr3_aa: CASSESAGKTDTQYF
cdr3_nt: TGCGCCAGCAGTGAGTCAGCAGGGAAAACAGATACGCAGTATTTT
d_call: .
v_call: TRBV10-1
j_call: TRBJ2-3
clone_size: few

cdr3_aa: CASSLGGPGETQYF
cdr3_nt: TGCGCCAGCAGCTTGGGGGGGCCCGGAGAGACCCAGTACTTC
d_call: .
v_call: TRBV5-1
j_call: TRBJ2-5
clone_size: .

cdr3_aa: CASSLTGTVTGNTIYF
cdr3_nt: TGCGCCAGCAGCCTTACCGGGACAGTGACTGGAAACACCATATATTTT
d_call: TRBD1
v_call: TRBV5-1
j_call: TRBJ1-3
clone_size: .

cdr3_aa: CASSWTSGNTGELFF
cdr3_nt: TGTGCCAGCAGCTGGACTAGCGGGAACACCGGGGAGCTGTTTTTT
d_call: TRBD2
v_call: TRBV5-4
j_call: TRBJ2-2
clone_size: .

cdr3_aa: CATSTGDLGEKLFF
cdr3_nt: TGTGCCACCTCAACGGGGGACCTCGGGGAAAAACTGTTTTTT
d_call: .
v_call: TRBV19
j_call: TRBJ1-4
clone_size: few

cdr3_aa: CASSPDSQETQYF
cdr3_nt: TGTGCCAGCTCACCCGACAGCCAAGAGACCCAGTACTTC
d_call: .
v_call: TRBV18
j_call: TRBJ2-5
clone_size: .

cdr3_aa: CASSLIRTSGNNEQFF
cdr3_nt: TGTGCCAGCAGTCTGATTAGGACTAGCGGGAACAATGAGCAGTTCTTC
d_call: TRBD2
v_call: TRBV27
j_call: TRBJ2-1
clone_size: .

cdr3_aa: CASSVEPVSNQPQHF
cdr3_nt: TGTGCCAGCAGCGTAGAACCAGTAAGCAATCAGCCCCAGCATTTT
d_call: .
v_call: TRBV9
j_call: TRBJ1-5
clone_size: .

cdr3_aa: CASSLLKNTGELFF
cdr3_nt: TGTGCCAGCAGCTTGCTTAAGAACACCGGGGAGCTGTTTTTT
d_call: .
v_call: TRBV5-4
j_call: TRBJ2-2
clone_size: few

cdr3_aa: CSAFLAGAPNEQFF
cdr3_nt: TGCAGCGCTTTTCTAGCGGGAGCGCCGAATGAGCAGTTCTTC
d_call: TRBD2
v_call: TRBV29-1
j_call: TRBJ2-1
clone_size: .

cdr3_aa: CAGERDSQRTEAFF
cdr3_nt: TGTGCCGGGGAACGGGATTCTCAGAGGACTGAAGCTTTCTTT
d_call: .
v_call: TRBV30
j_call: TRBJ1-1
clone_size: .

cdr3_aa: CATSRAPFLAGVMDEQFF
cdr3_nt: TGTGCCACCAGCAGAGCCCCCTTCTTAGCGGGAGTGATGGATGAGCAGTTCTTC
d_call: TRBD2
v_call: TRBV15
j_call: TRBJ2-1
clone_size: .

cdr3_aa: CASSILDSNYGYTF
cdr3_nt: TGTGCCAGTAGTATCCTCGACAGTAACTATGGCTACACCTTC
d_call: .
v_call: TRBV19
j_call: TRBJ1-2
clone_size: once

cdr3_aa: CASSLGGARGPSEAFF
cdr3_nt: TGTGCCAGCAGCTTAGGAGGCGCCAGGGGGCCTTCTGAAGCTTTCTTT
d_call: TRBD1
v_call: TRBV7-9
j_call: TRBJ1-1
clone_size: .